One and the same sample provided the 19 T cell receptor beta chains below, sequenced in a study of blood T cell repertoires in COVID-19. The assay was immunoSEQ multiplex PCR, and TCRdb's table has in-frame clones only and misses some. The table shows more than 95,000 clones, with 87% occurring only once. The sample consisted of peripheral blood. The receptors were sampled from a human donor in a cohort sampled during active COVID-19.

The chain links TRBV29-1 to TRBJ2-1; D remains unclear. The ends were cut back, 3 bases at V and 10 bases at J, with 10 bases in the middle. CDR3 length: 11 residues. Germline V gene sequence: CDR1 SQVTM, CDR2 ANQGSEA. In nucleotides, the CDR3 is TGCAGCGTTGAGAGAGGTGGCGAGCAGTTCTTC. Amino acids: CSVERGGEQFF.

The chain has TRBV24-1 and TRBJ2-7, with 9 bases identical to TRBD1. J lost 2 bases, V lost 7 bases, and 5 bases had no gene match. CDR1 is KGHDR, CDR2 SFDVKD, per germline. The CDR3 loop spans 14 amino acids. DNA of the CDR3: TGTGCCACCAGCCCGGGACAGGGCACCTACGAGCAGTACTTC. It yields the protein CATSPGQGTYEQYF.

The rearrangement joins TRBV5-8 to TRBJ2-5; 7 bases fit TRBD1. The CDR3 has 13 residues. V lost 3 bases, J lost 4 bases, and 3 bases stayed unmatched. CDR1 SGHTS and CDR2 YDEGEE come from the germline V gene. The CDR3 protein is CASSSDRSETQYF. The DNA of the CDR3 is TGTGCCAGCAGCTCGGACAGGTCAGAGACCCAGTACTTC. Full variable domain (remainder filled in from reference TRBV5-8 and TRBJ2-5): EAGVTQSPTHLIKTRGQQATLRCSPISGHTSVYWYQQALGLGLQFLLWYDEGEERNRGNFPPRFSGRQFPNYSSELNVNALELEDSALYLCASSSDRSETQYFGPGTRLLVL.

The chain is built from TRBV6-5 and TRBJ1-5; 11 nucleotides line up with TRBD1. The CDR3 spans 14 residues. With V trimmed by 8 bases and J by 2 bases, 2 bases remained unmatched. The germline V gene has CDR1 MNHEY and CDR2 SVGAGI. The CDR3 region is CASLGQGGNQPQHF. For the CDR3, the DNA is TGTGCCAGCCTGGGACAGGGGGGCAATCAGCCCCAGCATTTT.

The chain recombines TRBV10-3 with TRBJ2-5; D not certain. The CDR3 is 14 amino acids. V dropped 3 bases and J dropped 4 bases, with 12 bases sitting between them. Per the germline V gene, CDR1 is ENHRY and CDR2 is SYGVKD. This chain's CDR3 is CAISEGRQGETQYF. The CDR3 region has the DNA TGTGCCATCAGTGAAGGCAGGCAAGGAGAGACCCAGTACTTC.

V gene TRBV28 combines with J gene TRBJ1-4; TRBD1 might be the D (6 bases). The germline gives CDR1 MDHEN, CDR2 SYDVKM. CDR3 size: 14 residues. Trimming shortened V by 5 bases and J by 7 bases, and 14 bases separated the two germline ends. CDR3 residues: CASSKSQGVEKLFF. In DNA form, the CDR3 reads TGTGCCAGCAGTAAATCACAGGGAGTTGAAAAACTGTTTTTT.

The chain couples TRBV10-3 to TRBJ1-2, with 9 bases that match TRBD1. With 3 bases clipped from V and 0 bases from J, the junction kept 2 bases outside the gene matches. Germline CDR1 reads ENHRY; CDR2 reads SYGVKD. The CDR3 extends over 15 amino acids. The CDR3 coding sequence is TGTGCCATCAGTGACGGGGACAGGGCTAACTATGGCTACACCTTC. Amino acid sequence: CAISDGDRANYGYTF.

The chain couples TRBV9 to TRBJ2-1; unclear D gene. Trimming cost V 4 bases and J 0 bases, with 11 bases left between them. This CDR3 has 15 residues. Germline CDR1 reads SGDLS; CDR2 reads YYNGEE. DNA of the CDR3: TGTGCCAGCAGCCCAGACTCCCTCTCCTACAATGAGCAGTTCTTC. It encodes CASSPDSLSYNEQFF.

The rearrangement joins TRBV7-9 to TRBJ2-1, with TRBD1 matching 11 bases. The CDR3 runs to 18 residues. CDR1 is SEHNR and CDR2 is FQNEAQ in the germline V gene (reference sequence). V shed 1 base and J 4 bases; nucleotides not matched to a gene: 9. The CDR3 loop reads CASSLGRGTGGYYNEQFF. The DNA for the CDR3 is TGTGCCAGCAGCTTAGGGAGAGGGACAGGGGGTTATTACAATGAGCAGTTCTTC.

A note on this clone: Within the sample, other DNA sequences also encode this same CDR3. This chain uses TRBV19 with TRBJ1-5, with TRBD1 matching 9 bases. The CDR3 is made up of 14 amino acids. V was clipped by 3 bases and J by 4 bases; unmatched bases: 1. CDR1 and CDR2 (germline): LNHDA, SQIVND (reference sequence). The CDR3 region has the DNA TGTGCCAGTAGTATGGGACAGGGTAATCAGCCCCAGCATTTT. Residues: CASSMGQGNQPQHF.

This chain connects TRBV6-5 to TRBJ2-1; a possible D gene is TRBD1 (6 bases). Germline assignment: CDR1 MNHEY and CDR2 SVGAGI. The CDR3 covers 15 residues. With 4 bases removed from V and 7 bases from J, the gap between germline ends came to 17 bases. The CDR3, as DNA: TGTGCCAGCAGTTCTCAAAGAGGAACAGGGAATGAGCAGTTCTTC. It is translated as CASSSQRGTGNEQFF.

V is TRBV9 and J is TRBJ2-3; TRBD2 agrees at 11 bases. Per germline, CDR1 SGDLS and CDR2 YYNGEE. The CDR3 runs to 19 residues. Trimming took 0 bases from V and 0 from J; bases not matched to a gene: 9. The CDR3 is CASSVETSGDLFSTDTQYF. The DNA for the CDR3 is TGTGCCAGCAGCGTAGAGACTAGCGGGGACTTATTTAGCACAGATACGCAGTATTTT.

The V gene is TRBV24-1, the J gene TRBJ2-1; TRBD2 matches 11 bases. With V trimmed by 6 bases and J by 7 bases, 7 bases remained unmatched. Germline V gives CDR1 KGHDR, CDR2 SFDVKD. This CDR3 comprises 15 residues. The CDR3: CATSKTSGTSNEQFF. The CDR3 DNA reads as TGTGCCACCAGTAAGACTAGCGGGACTTCTAATGAGCAGTTCTTC.

J is TRBJ1-2 and V is TRBV19; TRBD1 matches at 8 bases. Germline loops: CDR1 LNHDA, CDR2 SQIVND (reference sequence). V was pared by 6 bases and J by 7 bases, with 13 bases of the junction left unmatched. CDR3 length equals 15 residues. In nucleotides, the CDR3 is TGTGCCAGTAGACCGCCGGGACAGGTCGTCAGTGGCTACACCTTC. This codes for CASRPPGQVVSGYTF.

The V call is TRBV10-2, the J call TRBJ2-5; the match to TRBD2 covers 7 bases. Germline lookup yields CDR1 WSHSY and CDR2 SAAADI. J lost 1 base, V lost 6 bases, and 5 bases had no gene match. The CDR3 totals 14 residues. The DNA of the CDR3 is TGCGCCAGCAGGGCGGGAGCGTTCCAAGAGACCCAGTACTTC. It specifies CASRAGAFQETQYF.

The chain carries TRBV5-1 and TRBJ2-7; 7 nucleotides match TRBD1. Trimming removed 4 bases from V and 0 bases from J; junction bases left unmatched: 10. This CDR3 has 16 residues. The V gene's germline CDR1 is SGHRS and CDR2 YFSETQ. The CDR3 spells CASSRTTGVGSYEQYF. DNA of the CDR3: TGCGCCAGCAGCAGGACCACAGGGGTTGGCTCCTACGAGCAGTACTTC. Filled out from reference TRBV5-1 and TRBJ2-7, the complete variable domain reads KAGVTQTPRYLIKTRGQQVTLSCSPISGHRSVSWYQQTPGQGLQFLFEYFSETQRNKGNFPGRFSGRQFSNSRSEMNVSTLELGDSALYLCASSRTTGVGSYEQYFGPGTRLTVT.

V gene TRBV11-3 combines with J gene TRBJ2-5; 8 nucleotides match TRBD1. CDR1 SGHNT and CDR2 YENEEA come from the germline V gene. V lost 3 bases and J lost 5; bases outside the gene matches: 5. This CDR3 comprises 14 residues. The CDR3 DNA sequence: TGTGCCAGCAGCTTGCTCAGGGGGCTTGAGACCCAGTACTTC. Protein sequence: CASSLLRGLETQYF.

The V gene is TRBV3-1 (or the pseudogene TRBV3-2), the J gene TRBJ2-1, with D possibly TRBD2 on 6 matching bases. Trimming removed 4 bases from V and 0 bases from J, with 13 bases in between. The CDR3 consists of 16 residues. Germline CDR1 is LGHDT and CDR2 is YNNKEL (reference sequence). This CDR3 reads CASSRRGTVSYNEQFF. The DNA of the CDR3 is TGTGCCAGCAGCCGCCGGGGGACCGTCTCCTACAATGAGCAGTTCTTC.

The genes are TRBV3-1 (or the pseudogene TRBV3-2) and TRBJ2-7; D unresolved. V shed 2 bases and J shed 2 bases, with 10 bases lying between them. The V gene's germline CDR1 is LGHDT and CDR2 YNNKEL (reference sequence). The CDR3 runs to 14 residues. CDR3 bases: TGTGCCAGCAGCCAACTCCCTATCACCTACGAGCAGTACTTC. This codes for CASSQLPITYEQYF.